These T cell receptor beta chains were read from a single sample in a study of blood T cells in healthy people across ages. A single record per CDR3 protein comes from TCRdb applying MiXCR to the 5' RACE reads. There are about 570,000 distinct CDR3 sequences in the sample; 27% occur only once, and 15% to 20% lies in the top ten. The sample was blood. The receptors come from a woman aged 70-85 years in good health. CDR3s include the opening cysteine and the closing phenylalanine or tryptophan. The D gene is left open where the match is weak. Clone size appears in some rows only: once, few, many, or a class for an expanded clone.

D gene: -
V gene: TRBV20-1
J gene: TRBJ1-1
clone size: many
CDR3 protein: CSARGSADGGTEAFF
CDR3 DNA: TGCAGTGCTAGAGGCAGCGCGGACGGGGGCACTGAAGCTTTCTTT

D gene: -
V gene: TRBV20-1
J gene: TRBJ1-2
clone size: few
CDR3 protein: CSATRTGDYGYTF
CDR3 DNA: TGCAGTGCTACGCGGACGGGGGACTATGGCTACACCTTC

D gene: TRBD2
V gene: TRBV29-1
J gene: TRBJ2-3
clone size: -
CDR3 protein: CSVEFYAGGPKGSTDTQYF
CDR3 DNA: TGCAGCGTTGAATTTTACGCGGGAGGGCCCAAGGGGAGCACGGATACGCAGTATTTT

D gene: TRBD1
V gene: TRBV5-1
J gene: TRBJ2-7
clone size: few
CDR3 protein: CASSLELTGMQEQYF
CDR3 DNA: TGCGCCAGCAGCTTGGAATTGACAGGGATGCAAGAGCAGTACTTC

D gene: -
V gene: TRBV24-1
J gene: TRBJ2-1
clone size: -
CDR3 protein: CATSWQDSNEQFF
CDR3 DNA: TGTGCCACCAGTTGGCAGGATAGCAATGAGCAGTTCTTC

D gene: -
V gene: TRBV18
J gene: TRBJ1-1
clone size: -
CDR3 protein: CASSPQGLPAGTNTEAFF
CDR3 DNA: TGTGCCAGCTCACCACAGGGGCTCCCGGCAGGCACCAACACTGAAGCTTTCTTT

D gene: -
V gene: TRBV2
J gene: TRBJ1-5
clone size: few
CDR3 protein: CASSGAGTNQPQHF
CDR3 DNA: TGTGCCAGCAGTGGTGCAGGGACCAATCAGCCCCAGCATTTT

D gene: TRBD2
V gene: TRBV7-9
J gene: TRBJ2-1
clone size: few
CDR3 protein: CASSSIRAGGLGYNEQFF
CDR3 DNA: TGTGCCAGCAGCTCTATCCGAGCGGGGGGGCTAGGCTACAATGAGCAGTTCTTC

D gene: -
V gene: TRBV5-1
J gene: TRBJ2-1
clone size: few
CDR3 protein: CASSLATGGYNEQFF
CDR3 DNA: TGCGCCAGCAGCTTGGCGACGGGTGGGTACAATGAGCAGTTCTTC

D gene: -
V gene: TRBV7-3
J gene: TRBJ1-2
clone size: -
CDR3 protein: CASSLEGSGGYTF
CDR3 DNA: TGTGCCAGCAGCTTGGAGGGGTCCGGGGGCTACACCTTC

D gene: -
V gene: TRBV19
J gene: TRBJ1-5
clone size: few
CDR3 protein: CASTPGPNQPQHF
CDR3 DNA: TGTGCCAGTACCCCAGGGCCCAATCAGCCCCAGCATTTT

D gene: TRBD1
V gene: TRBV18
J gene: TRBJ2-5
clone size: -
CDR3 protein: CASSPGTGNYVQYF
CDR3 DNA: TGTGCCAGCTCACCCGGGACAGGGAATTACGTGCAGTACTTC

D gene: -
V gene: TRBV5-1
J gene: TRBJ2-7
clone size: few
CDR3 protein: CASSSAGQIYEQYF
CDR3 DNA: TGCGCCAGCAGCTCCGCGGGACAGATCTACGAGCAGTACTTC

D gene: -
V gene: TRBV6-2/TRBV6-3
J gene: TRBJ2-3
clone size: -
CDR3 protein: CASSYAGASTDTQYF
CDR3 DNA: TGTGCCAGCAGTTACGCTGGGGCGAGCACAGATACGCAGTATTTT

D gene: TRBD2
V gene: TRBV12-3/TRBV12-4
J gene: TRBJ2-3
clone size: many
CDR3 protein: CASRNSAGGTDTQYF
CDR3 DNA: TGTGCCAGCAGAAACTCAGCGGGGGGGACAGATACGCAGTATTTT

D gene: -
V gene: TRBV12-3/TRBV12-4
J gene: TRBJ1-1
clone size: -
CDR3 protein: CASQSGGFSHEAFF
CDR3 DNA: TGTGCCAGCCAATCGGGGGGGTTTAGCCATGAAGCTTTCTTT

D gene: TRBD1
V gene: TRBV4-2
J gene: TRBJ2-2
clone size: -
CDR3 protein: CASSHGRTGSNTGELFF
CDR3 DNA: TGTGCCAGCAGCCACGGTCGGACAGGGAGTAACACCGGGGAGCTGTTTTTT

D gene: TRBD2
V gene: TRBV20-1
J gene: TRBJ2-5
clone size: few
CDR3 protein: CSAFHPWRGVQETQYF
CDR3 DNA: TGCAGTGCGTTCCATCCCTGGCGGGGGGTACAAGAGACCCAGTACTTC

D gene: TRBD1
V gene: TRBV20-1
J gene: TRBJ1-4
clone size: few
CDR3 protein: CSARDRYNEKLFF
CDR3 DNA: TGCAGTGCCCGGGACAGATATAATGAAAAACTGTTTTTT

D gene: -
V gene: TRBV18
J gene: TRBJ2-7
clone size: few
CDR3 protein: CASSPPSGHEQYF
CDR3 DNA: TGTGCCAGCTCACCACCTTCGGGGCACGAGCAGTACTTC

D gene: TRBD1
V gene: TRBV12-3/TRBV12-4
J gene: TRBJ2-5
clone size: few
CDR3 protein: CASSPDRAKGTQYF
CDR3 DNA: TGTGCCAGCAGTCCTGACAGGGCTAAAGGGACCCAGTACTTC

D gene: TRBD2
V gene: TRBV12-3/TRBV12-4
J gene: TRBJ2-1
clone size: -
CDR3 protein: CASSLPGLAGRNEQFF
CDR3 DNA: TGTGCCAGCAGTTTACCTGGACTAGCGGGGCGCAATGAGCAGTTCTTC

D gene: TRBD2
V gene: TRBV10-3
J gene: TRBJ2-3
clone size: few
CDR3 protein: CAISPASGDSMYTQYF
CDR3 DNA: TGTGCCATCAGTCCGGCTAGCGGGGACTCCATGTATACGCAGTATTTT

D gene: -
V gene: TRBV20-1
J gene: TRBJ1-3
clone size: -
CDR3 protein: CSAREGSDYGNTIYF
CDR3 DNA: TGCAGTGCTAGAGAAGGCTCTGATTATGGAAACACCATATATTTT

D gene: -
V gene: TRBV2
J gene: TRBJ2-2
clone size: -
CDR3 protein: CASRGMRSGGELFF
CDR3 DNA: TGTGCCAGCCGAGGAATGCGGTCGGGCGGGGAGCTGTTTTTT

D gene: -
V gene: TRBV20-1
J gene: TRBJ2-6
clone size: -
CDR3 protein: CSARDPSRANVLTF
CDR3 DNA: TGCAGTGCTAGAGATCCATCGAGGGCCAACGTCCTGACTTTC

D gene: TRBD1
V gene: TRBV7-6
J gene: TRBJ2-5
clone size: few
CDR3 protein: CASSLGQGAWETQYF
CDR3 DNA: TGTGCCAGCAGCTTAGGACAGGGGGCCTGGGAGACCCAGTACTTC

D gene: -
V gene: TRBV12-3/TRBV12-4
J gene: TRBJ2-1
clone size: -
CDR3 protein: CASSSWGAYNEQFF
CDR3 DNA: TGTGCCAGCAGTTCGTGGGGGGCCTACAATGAGCAGTTCTTC

D gene: TRBD1
V gene: TRBV4-3
J gene: TRBJ1-4
clone size: -
CDR3 protein: CASSGGGAGEKLFF
CDR3 DNA: TGCGCCAGCAGTGGAGGGGGCGCAGGCGAAAAACTGTTTTTT

D gene: -
V gene: TRBV7-9
J gene: TRBJ2-5
clone size: many
CDR3 protein: CASSLGTPRETQYF
CDR3 DNA: TGTGCCAGCAGCTTAGGTACACCCCGGGAGACCCAGTACTTC

D gene: TRBD2
V gene: TRBV7-9
J gene: TRBJ2-5
clone size: -
CDR3 protein: CASSPGTSGGPQETQYF
CDR3 DNA: TGTGCCAGCAGCCCCGGGACTAGCGGGGGGCCTCAAGAGACCCAGTACTTC

D gene: TRBD1
V gene: TRBV14
J gene: TRBJ1-2
clone size: few
CDR3 protein: CASSGQASLGGYTF
CDR3 DNA: TGTGCCAGCAGCGGACAGGCTTCCCTGGGGGGCTACACCTTC

D gene: TRBD2
V gene: TRBV20-1
J gene: TRBJ2-3
clone size: -
CDR3 protein: CSANNRPGTSGDSTDTQYF
CDR3 DNA: TGCAGTGCAAATAATCGGCCCGGGACTAGCGGGGACAGCACAGATACGCAGTATTTT

D gene: TRBD1
V gene: TRBV5-1
J gene: TRBJ1-4
clone size: few
CDR3 protein: CASRAGQGWEKLFF
CDR3 DNA: TGCGCCAGCAGAGCCGGACAGGGATGGGAAAAACTGTTTTTT

D gene: TRBD2
V gene: TRBV20-1
J gene: TRBJ2-2
clone size: -
CDR3 protein: CSARLVGRASNTGELFF
CDR3 DNA: TGCAGTGCTAGATTGGTCGGGAGGGCCTCCAACACCGGGGAGCTGTTTTTT

D gene: -
V gene: TRBV12-3/TRBV12-4
J gene: TRBJ1-4
clone size: -
CDR3 protein: CASSLRTAAEKLFF
CDR3 DNA: TGTGCCAGCAGTTTACGGACAGCTGCTGAAAAACTGTTTTTT

D gene: -
V gene: TRBV4-2
J gene: TRBJ2-5
clone size: many
CDR3 protein: CASSQRSQETQYF
CDR3 DNA: TGTGCCAGCAGCCAAAGGTCCCAAGAGACCCAGTACTTC

D gene: -
V gene: TRBV9
J gene: TRBJ2-3
clone size: large
CDR3 protein: CASSVAQRTDTQYF
CDR3 DNA: TGTGCCAGCAGCGTAGCTCAAAGGACAGATACGCAGTATTTT

D gene: TRBD1
V gene: TRBV24-1
J gene: TRBJ2-1
clone size: few
CDR3 protein: CATSTSGTGAHEQFF
CDR3 DNA: TGTGCCACCAGCACCTCCGGGACAGGGGCCCATGAGCAGTTCTTC

D gene: -
V gene: TRBV7-9
J gene: TRBJ1-2
clone size: -
CDR3 protein: CASSLEGGASYGYTF
CDR3 DNA: TGTGCCAGCAGCTTAGAGGGGGGCGCCAGCTATGGCTACACCTTC

D gene: -
V gene: TRBV27
J gene: TRBJ2-3
clone size: few
CDR3 protein: CASSLFRSTDTQYF
CDR3 DNA: TGTGCCAGCAGTTTATTTCGTAGCACAGATACGCAGTATTTT

D gene: TRBD1
V gene: TRBV5-1
J gene: TRBJ1-6
clone size: -
CDR3 protein: CASSLRDRGSSYNSPLHF
CDR3 DNA: TGCGCCAGCAGCCTCCGGGACAGGGGTAGCTCCTATAATTCACCCCTCCACTTT

D gene: TRBD2
V gene: TRBV6-2/TRBV6-3
J gene: TRBJ2-2
clone size: few
CDR3 protein: CASSLSGARTGELFF
CDR3 DNA: TGTGCCAGCAGTCTTAGCGGGGCTCGCACCGGGGAGCTGTTTTTT